By proportion, the clone carrying this TCR beta chain is medium-sized (0.01 to 0.1%). As yet, its antigen is unknown. The source of the sample is a study of spatial heterogeneity in lung cancer. Whole-study context: The count of detected beta-chain sequences consistently exceeded that of alpha-chain sequences.

The CDR3 sequence is 15 residues long. Trimming pared 0 bases from V and 1 base from J, leaving 8 bases between. Germline values: CDR1 SGHRS, CDR2 YFSETQ. Unique molecular identifiers, one per molecule, were present on every TCR cDNA molecule. TCRdb reprocessed the 5' RACE reads with MiXCR, giving one entry per CDR3 protein. The sample records about 8,000 distinct CDR3 sequences, over 8.5% being singletons. Indicated time point: sample taken at primary tumor resection. A total of fewer than 80 untreated early-stage non-small cell lung cancer patients served as donors. Whole RNA was taken from tumor, nontumor lung or frozen PBMC; it was then sequenced unsorted. Study-wide points: How many expanded intratumoral alpha and beta TCRs were present tracked the tumor mutation count, which was a count of nonsynonymous mutations.

The specimen comprised lung tumor tissue, sampled at surgery. This receptor was taken from a male donor with early-stage non-small cell lung cancer. The chain joins TRBV5-1 to TRBJ2-1; D possibly corresponds to TRBD1 (5 bases). The CDR3 region is CASSLEGASYNEQFF. CDR3 coding DNA: TGCGCCAGCAGCTTGGAAGGGGCATCCTACAATGAGCAGTTCTTC. Full variable domain (outside the CDR3, taken from reference TRBV5-1 and TRBJ2-1): KAGVTQTPRYLIKTRGQQVTLSCSPISGHRSVSWYQQTPGQGLQFLFEYFSETQRNKGNFPGRFSGRQFSNSRSEMNVSTLELGDSALYLCASSLEGASYNEQFFGPGTRLTVL.